A selection of T cell receptor beta chains follows, all from one sample in a study of T cells in localized non-small cell lung cancer. Sequencing was performed with immunoSEQ multiplex PCR; in TCRdb, only in-frame clones are kept and a portion is missing. Among over 30,000 clones listed, 75% to 90% were seen once. Sequences were derived from peripheral blood mononuclear cells, sampled before any cancer treatment. These receptors were collected from a man between 35 and 75 years old with stage III lung adenocarcinoma. Both conserved end residues are trimmed from each CDR3.

TRBJ1-1	TRBV30	AWGPMNTEAF
TRBJ1-6	TRBV7-8	ASSLGSTSSPLH
TRBJ2-1	TRBV18	ASSPRTGGNEQF
TRBJ1-2	TRBV9	ASSVGVNYGYT
TRBJ2-3	TRBV5-1	ASSSIGTGTDTQY
TRBJ1-3	TRBV5-4	ASSGTGNSGNTIY
TRBJ1-5	TRBV5-1	ASSLDPGKGQPQH
TRBJ2-1	TRBV7-2	ASSLVDRGYNEQF
TRBJ1-2	TRBV11-2	ASRSFGVQGDYGYT
TRBJ1-1	TRBV7-2	ASSFRQGMTEAF
TRBJ2-5	TRBV7-6	ASSPNWGKETQY
TRBJ2-1	TRBV11-1	ASSQVGLGQGLNEQF
TRBJ2-3	TRBV4-1	ASSQGEGLAGGPTDTQY
TRBJ1-5	TRBV6-5	ASSYRPGSRQPQH
TRBJ2-2	TRBV6-1	ASSSQGYTGELF
TRBJ1-5	TRBV29-1	SVASTDNQPQH
TRBJ2-7	TRBV5-8	ASSFRGMPYEQY
TRBJ2-2	TRBV28	ATDTTGMSNTGELF
TRBJ1-6	TRBV9	ASSPQLSGSPLH
TRBJ2-7	TRBV6-5	ASSYSRGENYEQY
TRBJ2-1	TRBV4-1	ASSPIGRGAKNFSSYNEQF
TRBJ1-2	TRBV5-1	ASSLNTLITQGSGYT
TRBJ2-1	TRBV7-2	ASSIGGGVRSSYNEQF
TRBJ1-5	TRBV27	ASRTVGGNQPQH
TRBJ1-1	TRBV2	ASSANRGSEAF
TRBJ2-1	TRBV11-1	ASSLAGYYYNEQF
TRBJ2-1	TRBV11-2	ASSVTRGGEQF
TRBJ1-5	TRBV28	ASSPGTGNNQPQH
TRBJ2-1	TRBV5-5	ASSLRGTSNYNEQF
TRBJ2-2	TRBV18	ASSPSGELF
TRBJ1-2	TRBV6-6	ASSYSTGGGGGYT
TRBJ1-5	TRBV19	ASRQGGGPVQPQH
TRBJ1-5	TRBV5-1	ASSVAGGKQPQH
TRBJ2-7	TRBV19	ASSPQGVASYEQY
TRBJ2-7	TRBV7-9	ASSLVGTLSYEQY
TRBJ2-1	TRBV27	ASSLKGGYNEQF
TRBJ2-3	TRBV5-1	ASSKTSGGTDTQY
TRBJ2-2	TRBV11-3	ASKLAANTGELF
TRBJ2-6	TRBV6-1	ASRLQPDGANVLT
TRBJ2-1	TRBV4-1	ASSQKLAGGPMGDEQF
TRBJ1-5	TRBV27	ASSKVAGHQPQH
TRBJ2-7	TRBV5-5	ASSPEDRGRFAYEQY
TRBJ1-2	TRBV10-3	AISESGGMGGYT
TRBJ2-1	TRBV18	ASSPQSGSSYNEQF